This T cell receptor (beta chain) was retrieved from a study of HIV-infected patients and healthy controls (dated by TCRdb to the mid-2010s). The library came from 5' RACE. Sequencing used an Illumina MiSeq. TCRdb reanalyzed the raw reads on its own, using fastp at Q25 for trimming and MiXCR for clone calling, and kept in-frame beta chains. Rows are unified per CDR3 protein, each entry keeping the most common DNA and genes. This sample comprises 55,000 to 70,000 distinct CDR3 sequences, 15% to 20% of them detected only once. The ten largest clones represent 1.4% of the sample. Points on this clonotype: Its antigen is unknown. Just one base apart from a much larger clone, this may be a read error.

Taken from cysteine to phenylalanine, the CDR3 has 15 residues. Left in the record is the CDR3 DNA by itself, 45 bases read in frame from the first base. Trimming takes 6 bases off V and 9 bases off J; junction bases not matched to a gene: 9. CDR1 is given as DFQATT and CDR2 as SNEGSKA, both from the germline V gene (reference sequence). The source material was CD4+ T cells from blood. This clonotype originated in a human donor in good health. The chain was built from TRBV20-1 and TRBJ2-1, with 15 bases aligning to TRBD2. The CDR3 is CSAAGLAGGFSEQFF. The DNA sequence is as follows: TGCAGTGCCGCCGGACTAGCGGGAGGGTTCAGTGAGCAGTTCTTC.